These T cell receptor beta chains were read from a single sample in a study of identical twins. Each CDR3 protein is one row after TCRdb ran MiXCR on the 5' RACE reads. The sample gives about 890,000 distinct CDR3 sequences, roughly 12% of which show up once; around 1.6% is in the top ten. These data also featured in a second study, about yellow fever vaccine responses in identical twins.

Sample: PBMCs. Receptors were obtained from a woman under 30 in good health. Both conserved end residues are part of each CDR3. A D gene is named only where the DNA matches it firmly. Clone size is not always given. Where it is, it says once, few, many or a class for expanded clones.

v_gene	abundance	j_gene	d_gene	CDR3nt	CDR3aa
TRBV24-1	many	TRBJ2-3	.	TGTGCCACCAGTGAGCAGGGAAGCACAGATACGCAGTATTTT	CATSEQGSTDTQYF
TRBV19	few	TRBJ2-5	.	TGTGCCAGTAGTGCATTCTCCGGGACACAAGAGACCCAGTACTTC	CASSAFSGTQETQYF
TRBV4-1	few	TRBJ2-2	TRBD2	TGCGCCAGCAGTAGCGGGAGGTGGACCGGGGAGCTGTTTTTT	CASSSGRWTGELFF
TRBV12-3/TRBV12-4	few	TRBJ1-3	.	TGTGCCAGCAGGATTTTTTTAGGGCGCGGAAACACCATATATTTT	CASRIFLGRGNTIYF
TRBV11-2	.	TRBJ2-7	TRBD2	TGTGCCAGCATCTACGAAGGGACTAGCGGGCTCAGGGAGCAGTACTTC	CASIYEGTSGLREQYF
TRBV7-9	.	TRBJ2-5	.	TGTGCCAGCAGCCCGGGGGTAGGCCGCGGGACCCAGTACTTC	CASSPGVGRGTQYF
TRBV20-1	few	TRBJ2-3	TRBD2	TGCAGTGCTCCGACTAGCGGGGGAGTGGGAGATACGCAGTATTTT	CSAPTSGGVGDTQYF
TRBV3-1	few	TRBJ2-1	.	TGTGCCAGCAGCCTTGGAACAGGGATCTCCTCCTACAATGAGCAGTTCTTC	CASSLGTGISSYNEQFF
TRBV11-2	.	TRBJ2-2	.	TGTGCCAGCAGATTTTGGGGATCGACCAGGCCAAGTCCCGCGAACACCGGGGAGCTGTTTTTT	CASRFWGSTRPSPANTGELFF
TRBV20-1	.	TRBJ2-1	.	TGCAGTGCCCAACAGGACATTTCGAGGGTCTATGAGCAGTTCTTC	CSAQQDISRVYEQFF
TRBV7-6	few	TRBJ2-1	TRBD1	TGTGCCAGCAGCTATGACAGGGGTAATGAGCAGTTCTTC	CASSYDRGNEQFF
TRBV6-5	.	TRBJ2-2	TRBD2	TGTGCCAGCAGTTACTCACTAGCGGGGGACAACACCGGGGAGCTGTTTTTT	CASSYSLAGDNTGELFF
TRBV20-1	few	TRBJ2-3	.	TGCAGTGCTAGGGTTGCGGAGGGGGTCACAGATACGCAGTATTTT	CSARVAEGVTDTQYF
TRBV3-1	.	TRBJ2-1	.	TGTGCCAGCAGCCAAGACGCCCTCAATGAGCAGTTCTTC	CASSQDALNEQFF
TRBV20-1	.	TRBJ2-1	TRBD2	TGCAGTGCTAATCCAGCGGGGGGGCGTGTAGGCAATGAGCAGTTCTTC	CSANPAGGRVGNEQFF
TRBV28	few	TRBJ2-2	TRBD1	TGTGCCAGCAGTAGATTAACAGGGGGTGGCACCGGGGAGCTGTTTTTT	CASSRLTGGGTGELFF
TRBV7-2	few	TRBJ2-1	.	TGTGCCAGCAGCTTAATAGTTGGAGGCTCCTACAATGAGCAGTTCTTC	CASSLIVGGSYNEQFF
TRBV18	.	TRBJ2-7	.	TGTGCCAGCTCCACGCCGCCGGCAGGGAACGAGCAGTACTTC	CASSTPPAGNEQYF
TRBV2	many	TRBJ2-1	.	TGTGCCAGCAGTGAAAGGATAGGGGATTGGGGCTCCTACAATGAGCAGTTCTTC	CASSERIGDWGSYNEQFF
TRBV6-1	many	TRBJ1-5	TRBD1	TGTGCCACCCATCTCCGGGACAGAAATCAGCCCCAGCATTTT	CATHLRDRNQPQHF
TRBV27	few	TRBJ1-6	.	TGTGCCAGCAGTTTGAGGACAGTCGAGAGCTCCTATAATTCACCCCTCCACTTT	CASSLRTVESSYNSPLHF
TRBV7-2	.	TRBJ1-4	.	TGTGCCAGCTGCTTAGGTTTCAGGGGTAATGAAAAACTGTTTTTT	CASCLGFRGNEKLFF
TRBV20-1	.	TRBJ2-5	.	TGCTGTGCTAAGGGGCTATACACGGTCCCACAAGAGACCCAGTACTTC	CCAKGLYTVPQETQYF
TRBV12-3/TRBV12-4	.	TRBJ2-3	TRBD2	TGTGCCAGCAGCCGGGGACTAGCGGTAACTAGCACAGATACGCAGTATTTT	CASSRGLAVTSTDTQYF
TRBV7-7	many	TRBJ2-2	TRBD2	TGTGCCAGCAGCTTACGGACTAGCGGGCCTAACACCGGGGAGCTGTTTTTT	CASSLRTSGPNTGELFF
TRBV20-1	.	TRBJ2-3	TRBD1	TGCAGTGCTAGGCAGGGGGTCGCAGATACGCAGTATTTT	CSARQGVADTQYF
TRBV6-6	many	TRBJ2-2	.	TGTGCCAGCAGTTACGGTGGAGCCGGGGAGCTGTTTTTT	CASSYGGAGELFF
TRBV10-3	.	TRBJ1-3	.	TGTGCCATCATATCCAGCTCTGGAAACACCATATATTTT	CAIISSSGNTIYF
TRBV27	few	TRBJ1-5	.	TGTGCCAGCGGTATAGGACAGACTGCAAGGCCCCAGCATTTT	CASGIGQTARPQHF
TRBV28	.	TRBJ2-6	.	TGTGCCAGCAGTGGGACACCCTCTGGGGCCAACGTCCTGACTTTC	CASSGTPSGANVLTF
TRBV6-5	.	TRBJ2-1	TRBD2	TGTGCCAGCAGTTACCTGACTAGCGGTCGCAATGAGCAGTTCTTC	CASSYLTSGRNEQFF
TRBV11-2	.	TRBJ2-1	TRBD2	TGTGCCAGCAGCTTAGATCTCGCTGGGGCGGGAGGCCCAAGGCAGTTCTTC	CASSLDLAGAGGPRQFF
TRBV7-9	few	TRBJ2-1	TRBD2	TGTGCCAGCAGCTTAGTTGTTACTAGCGGGACCTACAATGAGCAGTTCTTC	CASSLVVTSGTYNEQFF
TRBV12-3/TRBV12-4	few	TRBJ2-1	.	TGTGCCAGCACCATACTCAAAGGGAATGAGCAGTTCTTC	CASTILKGNEQFF
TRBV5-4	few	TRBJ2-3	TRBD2	TGTGCCAGCAGCGATACGGGAGGGCCGACAGATACGCAGTATTTT	CASSDTGGPTDTQYF
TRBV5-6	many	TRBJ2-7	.	TGTGCCAGCAGCCAAGGACCGGCTAGGGACGAGCAGTACTTC	CASSQGPARDEQYF
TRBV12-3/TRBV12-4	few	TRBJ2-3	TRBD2	TGTGCCAGCAGCCTTAGCGGGAGCTTTCCTTCTAGCACAGATACGCAGTATTTT	CASSLSGSFPSSTDTQYF
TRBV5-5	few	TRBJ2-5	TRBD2	TGTGCCAGCAGCTTCTCACTAGCGGGTATTTCTCAAGAGACCCAGTACTTC	CASSFSLAGISQETQYF
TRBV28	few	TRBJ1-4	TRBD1	TGTGCCAGCAGTGGGTGGGCTTTCGACAGGGTGAATGAAAAACTGTTTTTT	CASSGWAFDRVNEKLFF
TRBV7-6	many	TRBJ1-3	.	TGTGCCAGCAGCTCGGGACCTGGAAACACCATATATTTT	CASSSGPGNTIYF
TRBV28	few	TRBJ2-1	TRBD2	TGTGCCACCCAGGACTTTACTAGCGGGGCCTATGAGCAGTTCTTC	CATQDFTSGAYEQFF
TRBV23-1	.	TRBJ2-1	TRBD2	TGCGCCAGCAGTCAACCGGGACTAGAACCCAATGAGCAGTTCTTC	CASSQPGLEPNEQFF
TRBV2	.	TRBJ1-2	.	TGTGCCAGCATGGTTCTCTATGGCTACACCTTC	CASMVLYGYTF
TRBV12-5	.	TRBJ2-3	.	TGTGCTAGTGGTTTGGTAAAGAGCGCAGATACGCAGTATTTT	CASGLVKSADTQYF
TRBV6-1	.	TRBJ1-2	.	TGTGCCAGCAACCCGGGGATACCCAACTATGGCTACACCTTC	CASNPGIPNYGYTF
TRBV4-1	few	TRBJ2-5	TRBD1	TGCGCCAGCAGCCATACTCAAGGGGGCGAGACCCAGTACTTC	CASSHTQGGETQYF
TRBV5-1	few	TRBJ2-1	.	TGCGCCCCAGGAGTAGTGAGTAGGAATGAGCAGTTCTTC	CAPGVVSRNEQFF